A single sample gave rise to the 10 T cell receptor beta chains below, sequenced in a study of blood T cell repertoires in COVID-19 (dated by TCRdb to about 2020). Preparation of the library involved the immunoSEQ multiplex PCR assay. TCRdb obtained this table from immuneACCESS and retained in-frame rearrangements with V and J assigned. These tables miss some clones; where compared with another copy, unresolved V genes account for less than half of the shortfall, and the remainder is unexplained. This sample comprises fewer than 300,000 clones, approximately 86% of them detected only once. Clones ranked in the top ten supply 9.4% of the sample. Specimen: peripheral blood. The source is a man aged 18-30 years with active or convalescent COVID-19.

The chain is built from TRBV7-9 and TRBJ2-5; D might be TRBD2 (6 bases). Trimming left V 1 base short and J 1 base short, with 7 bases between. Germline V CDR1 and CDR2: SEHNR, FQNEAQ (reference sequence). The CDR3 totals 14 residues. This CDR3 is CASSLVTSQETQYF. CDR3 coding DNA: TGTGCCAGCAGCTTAGTGACTAGCCAAGAGACCCAGTACTTC. The entire variable domain, with the rest obtained from reference TRBV7-9 and TRBJ2-5, is as follows: DTGVSQNPRHKITKRGQNVTFRCDPISEHNRLYWYRQTLGQGPEFLTYFQNEAQLEKSRLLSDRFSAERPKGSFSTLEIQRTEQGDSAMYLCASSLVTSQETQYFGPGTRLLVL.

The chain is built from TRBV4-1 and TRBJ2-1; TRBD2 agrees at 7 bases. Germline V gives CDR1 MGHRA, CDR2 YSYEKL. V dropped 2 bases and J dropped 2; count of bases not matched to a gene: 3. The CDR3 loop spans 15 amino acids. In DNA, the CDR3 is TGCGCCAGCAGCCAACTGGGACTAACCTACAATGAGCAGTTCTTC. Encoded protein: CASSQLGLTYNEQFF.

This sequence joins TRBV5-1 and TRBJ1-1; no reliable D call. The CDR3 totals 11 residues. Germline V gene data show CDR1 as SGHRS and CDR2 as YFSETQ. The V and J ends lost 0 bases and 10 bases respectively, with 7 bases between them. The CDR3: CASSLGEAAFF. The CDR3 DNA reads TGCGCCAGCAGCTTGGGGGAGGCAGCTTTCTTT.

V gene TRBV5-1 combines with J gene TRBJ2-7; the match to TRBD2 covers 13 bases. V gave up 4 bases and J gave up 6 bases; unmatched junction bases: 7. The CDR3 totals 15 residues. Per germline, CDR1 SGHRS and CDR2 YFSETQ. CDR3 region: CASSRTSGGTSEQYF. CDR3 DNA: TGCGCCAGCAGCCGGACTAGCGGGGGAACTTCCGAGCAGTACTTC.

The chain has TRBV15 and TRBJ2-7, with D tentatively TRBD1 (6 bases). V gave up 0 bases and J gave up 3 bases, with 21 bases separating them. The CDR3 length is 18 residues. Looked up from germline, CDR1 is LNHNV and CDR2 is YYDKDF (reference sequence). CDR3 sequence reads: CATSRDLSGQGRFYEQYF. The CDR3 nucleotides read TGTGCCACCAGCAGAGATTTGTCGGGACAAGGTCGGTTCTACGAGCAGTACTTC.

The chain is built from TRBV5-6 and TRBJ2-3, with 8 bases identical to TRBD1. This CDR3 has 14 amino acids. Germline V gene sequence: CDR1 SGHDT, CDR2 YYEEEE. J was trimmed by 4 bases and V by 0 bases; bases with no gene match: 1. The CDR3 bases are TGTGCCAGCAGCTTGGGACAGGGGTCAGATACGCAGTATTTT. This encodes CASSLGQGSDTQYF.

This chain uses TRBV10-2 with TRBJ2-7; 7 bases fit TRBD1. CDR1 and CDR2 from the germline V gene are WSHSY and SAAADI. V shed 6 bases, J shed 2 bases, and the junction held 10 bases outside the gene matches. The CDR3 loop spans 15 amino acids. DNA for the CDR3: TGCGCCAGCAGCTTGACAGGGTGGGAAACCTACGAGCAGTACTTC. This sequence encodes CASSLTGWETYEQYF.

The J gene is TRBJ1-2, the V gene TRBV11-2; tentative D call: TRBD1 (5 bases). Germline V CDR1 and CDR2: SGHAT, FQNNGV. The CDR3 loop spans 13 amino acids. V dropped 5 bases and J dropped 8 bases, with 15 bases sitting between them. CDR3 sequence: CASSVGHLEGYTF. CDR3 in DNA: TGTGCCAGCAGCGTGGGGCACTTGGAGGGCTACACCTTC.

This sequence joins TRBV27 and TRBJ2-7; 7 bases agree with TRBD1. This CDR3 contains 14 residues. Germline lookup yields CDR1 MNHEY and CDR2 SMNVEV (reference sequence). V lost 3 bases to trimming and J lost 4 bases; unmatched junction nucleotides: 6. The CDR3 loop is CASSFLDRLYEQYF. The CDR3 bases are TGTGCCAGCAGTTTCCTGGACAGGCTATACGAGCAGTACTTC.

The CDR3: CSVEDQEVATRLYF. DNA of the CDR3: TGCAGCGTTGAAGATCAGGAGGTAGCGACAAGATTGTACTTC. This chain links TRBV29-1 with TRBJ2-7, with D maybe TRBD2 (5 bases). The CDR3 is 14 amino acids. Germline V lookup: CDR1 SQVTM, CDR2 ANQGSEA. V was trimmed by 0 bases and J by 12 bases, leaving 21 bases between them.